This TCR beta chain appears in the sequencing data of a study of cytomegalovirus exposure and HLA in healthy donors. General study points: Most TCR beta V segments were productive about 87% or about 30% of the time in an earlier analysis.

The CDR3 consists of 13 residues. Germline V gene lookup returns CDR1 MRHNA and CDR2 SNTAGT. Trimming cost V 5 bases and J 1 base, with 8 bases left between them. Turning to this clone: Its antigen is still unknown.

The PCR was carried out with 60 Vbeta primers and 13 Jbeta primers. The assay was immunoSEQ multiplex PCR, and TCRdb's table has in-frame clones only and misses some. Of 250,000 to 350,000 clones listed, roughly two thirds are singletons. The sequencing input was PBMCs. The origin of this receptor is a female donor in good health and CMV-seronegative. This chain connects TRBV6-4 to TRBJ1-2; no clear D. The CDR3 protein is CASSRGYNYGYTF. As DNA, the CDR3 is TGTGCCAGCAGTCGAGGGTATAACTATGGCTACACCTTC.